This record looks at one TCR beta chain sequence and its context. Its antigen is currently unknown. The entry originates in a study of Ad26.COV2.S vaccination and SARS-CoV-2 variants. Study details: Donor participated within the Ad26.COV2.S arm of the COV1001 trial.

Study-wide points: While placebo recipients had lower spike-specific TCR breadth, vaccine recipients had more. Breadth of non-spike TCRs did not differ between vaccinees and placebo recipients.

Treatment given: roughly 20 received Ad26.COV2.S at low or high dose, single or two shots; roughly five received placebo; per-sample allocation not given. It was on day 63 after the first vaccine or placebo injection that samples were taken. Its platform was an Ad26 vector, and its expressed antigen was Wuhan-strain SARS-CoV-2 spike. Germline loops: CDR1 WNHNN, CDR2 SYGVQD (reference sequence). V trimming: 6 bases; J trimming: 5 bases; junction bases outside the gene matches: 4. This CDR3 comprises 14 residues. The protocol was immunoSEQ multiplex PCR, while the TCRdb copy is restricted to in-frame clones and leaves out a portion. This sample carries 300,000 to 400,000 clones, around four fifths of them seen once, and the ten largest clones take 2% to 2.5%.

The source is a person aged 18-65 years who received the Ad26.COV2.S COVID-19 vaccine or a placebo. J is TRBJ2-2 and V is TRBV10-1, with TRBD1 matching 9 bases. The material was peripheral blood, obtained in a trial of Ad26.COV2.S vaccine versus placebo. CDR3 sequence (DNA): TGCGCCAGCAGACGGGACAGGGATACCGGGGAGCTGTTTTTT. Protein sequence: CASRRDRDTGELFF.